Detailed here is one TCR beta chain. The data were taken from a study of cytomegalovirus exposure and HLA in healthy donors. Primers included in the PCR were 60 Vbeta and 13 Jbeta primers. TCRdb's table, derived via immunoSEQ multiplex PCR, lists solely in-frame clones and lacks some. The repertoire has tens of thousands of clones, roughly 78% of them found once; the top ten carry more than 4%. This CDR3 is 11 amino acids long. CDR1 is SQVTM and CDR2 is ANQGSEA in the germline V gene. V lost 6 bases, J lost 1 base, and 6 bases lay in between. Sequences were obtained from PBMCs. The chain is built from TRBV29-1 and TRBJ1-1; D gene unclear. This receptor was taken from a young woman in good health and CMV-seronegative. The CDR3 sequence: CSVDTNTEAFF. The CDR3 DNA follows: TGCAGCGTCGACACGAACACTGAAGCTTTCTTT. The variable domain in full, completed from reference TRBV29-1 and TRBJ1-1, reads SAVISQKPSRDICQRGTSLTIQCQVDSQVTMMFWYRQQPGQSLTLIATANQGSEATYESGFVIDKFPISRPNLTFSTLTVSNMSPEDSSIYLCSVDTNTEAFFGQGTRLTVV.